This TCR beta chain was sequenced for a study of beta chain features in type 1 diabetes. This clone has more than one count but fewer than ten. Sequencing targeted expressed TCRB transcripts, as all isolated RNA had been reverse transcribed. The repertoire was sequenced with immunoSEQ multiplex PCR; TCRdb's copy has only in-frame clones and lacks some. The sample lists about 330,000 clones; 9.5% to 12% were seen once. The sample comprised naive CD4+ T cells from blood. The receptor was derived from a woman in her twenties or thirties in good health.

CDR3 sequence (DNA): TGCGCCAGCAGCCTAGATGCTGGGGCCAACGTCCTGACTTTC. Encoded protein: CASSLDAGANVLTF. The chain couples TRBV5-1 to TRBJ2-6; D unresolved. The CDR3 is made up of 14 amino acids. The V gene lost 4 bases and the J gene lost 2 bases, with 7 bases spanning the gap. CDR1 is SGHRS, CDR2 YFSETQ, per germline.